This T cell receptor (beta chain) emerged from a study of control samples from healthy donors and cancer patients. Data came from immunoSEQ multiplex PCR; TCRdb stores just in-frame clones and leaves some out. The sample includes more than 80,000 clones, 85% to 95% of them seen just once. Between the trimmed V and J ends, which lost 2 bases and 0 bases, there was a span of 8 bases. The CDR3 consists of 15 residues. Germline CDR1 is MNHNY and CDR2 is SVGAGI (reference sequence). J is TRBJ1-3 and V is TRBV6-6; the D is unclear. The sequencing input was blood. The clonotype comes from a man younger than 30 in good health. The chain's CDR3 is CASSYRQSSGNTIYF. The CDR3 bases are TGTGCCAGCAGTTACCGGCAGAGCTCTGGAAACACCATATATTTT.